One sample yielded the 18 T cell receptor beta chains listed below, sequenced in a study of CD8+CD57+ T cells in acquired aplastic anemia. Previously, flow cytometry had revealed CD8+CD57+ cell expansion in the patients chosen for sequencing. The study profiled TCR beta VDJ and CDR3 using genomic DNA as template. From the reads, TCRdb called clonotypes with MiXCR, one entry per CDR3 protein. The table has around 250,000 distinct CDR3 sequences, approximately 80% seen once. The sequenced material came from sorted CD4+, CD8+, or CD8+CD57+ T cells (not recorded which) from PBMCs. These TCRs come from a human donor with aplastic anemia.

This chain joins TRBV2 and TRBJ1-2; perhaps TRBD1 as D (5 bases). Germline V gene sequence: CDR1 SNHLY, CDR2 FYNNEI. Trimming pared 6 bases from V and 12 bases from J, leaving 29 bases between. This CDR3 has 16 amino acids. DNA for the CDR3: TGTGCCAGCAGCTTGGAACTAGCGGGGCTCAGGGATGCGCACACCTTC. Amino acid sequence: CASSLELAGLRDAHTF.

The V call is TRBV7-9, the J call TRBJ2-1; 10 bases align to TRBD1. The V gene's germline CDR1 is SEHNR and CDR2 FQNEAQ (reference sequence). This CDR3 is 16 amino acids long. With 5 bases clipped from V and 2 bases from J, the junction kept 6 bases outside the gene matches. This chain's CDR3 is CASSPGTGETYNEQFF. CDR3 DNA sequence: TGTGCCAGCAGCCCCGGGACAGGGGAAACCTACAATGAGCAGTTCTTC.

A note on this clonotype: An end of the junction differs from the germline gene, which may be a read error. The chain uses TRBV7-9 and TRBJ2-3, with D perhaps TRBD1 or TRBD2 (5 bases each). CDR1 is SEHNR and CDR2 is FQNEAQ in the germline V gene (reference sequence). CDR3 length: 14 residues. The CDR3 protein is CASSLARGADTHYF. As DNA, the CDR3 is TGTGCCAGCAGCTTAGCGCGAGGGGCCGATACGCATTATTTT.

About this clonotype: Because the CDR3 is missing its conserved closing phenylalanine or tryptophan, this is likely a read error. No DNA is shown, since the ends of the CDR3 on it are uncertain; the CDR3 is the one TCRdb lists. V and J are TRBV7-9 and TRBJ2-2; TRBD1, as called in the table, went unchecked against the DNA. The length of the CDR3 is 15 amino acids, counting both ends. Germline V gene lookup returns CDR1 SEHNR and CDR2 FQNEAQ (reference sequence). The CDR3 sequence is CASSLAGSYGANVFL.

Concerning this clonotype itself: It is unclear where the CDR3 begins or ends on the DNA, so no DNA is shown, and the CDR3 is as TCRdb lists it. The V and J genes are TRBV7-9 and TRBJ2-7. The CDR3 numbers 14 amino acids, ends counted. In germline, CDR1 is SEHNR, CDR2 FQNEAQ (reference sequence). The CDR3 spells CASSDRMWREQYFF.

Worth noting for this clonotype: Without the conserved terminal phenylalanine or tryptophan, this CDR3 likely stems from a read error. Because the CDR3's place on the DNA is in doubt, the DNA is left out and the CDR3 is given as listed by TCRdb. The rearrangement uses TRBV9 and TRBJ2-3; TRBD1, the table's D call, lacks a check against the DNA. With termini counted, the CDR3 has 13 amino acids. CDR1 SGDLS and CDR2 YYNGEE come from the germline V gene. The CDR3 protein is CASSDAGGGANVL.

In this sample, this clonotype turned up once. Lacking the conserved final phenylalanine or tryptophan, this CDR3 likely reflects a read error. The limits of the CDR3 on the DNA are not certain, so only TCRdb's listed CDR3 is given. The V and J genes are TRBV9 and TRBJ2-1; TRBD1, the table's D call, lacks a check against the DNA. The CDR3 is 13 amino acids long, termini counted. Germline values: CDR1 SGDLS, CDR2 YYNGEE. The CDR3 sequence: CASSQGLSRNQSL.

To note about this clonotype: As the CDR3 is not closed by the conserved phenylalanine or tryptophan, this likely results from a read error. The DNA is left out, because the CDR3 cannot be placed on it with certainty; the CDR3 is given as TCRdb lists it. The rearrangement uses TRBV7-9 and TRBJ2-3; the table's D call TRBD2 went unverified against the DNA. The CDR3 extends over 13 residues, inclusive of both ends. Germline-derived CDR1 and CDR2 are SEHNR and FQNEAQ (reference sequence). The chain's CDR3 is CASGFQSSGGSDV.

The chain is built from TRBV7-2 and TRBJ1-6; no clear D. Trimming pared 1 base from V and 10 bases from J, leaving 14 bases between. This CDR3 has 15 residues. CDR1 and CDR2 from the germline V gene are SGHTA and FQGNSA. For the CDR3, the DNA is TGTGCCAGCAGCTTAGGCTTAGGAGTTGAATCACCCCTCCACTTT. Protein: CASSLGLGVESPLHF.

The chain carries TRBV7-6 and TRBJ1-1; the D is unclear. V lost 0 bases to trimming and J lost 14 bases, with 22 bases between them. Germline values: CDR1 SGHVS, CDR2 FNYEAQ. CDR3 length: 15 residues. In nucleotides, the CDR3 is TGTGCCAGCAGCTTAGCGCTACAGTGGAACTCACACCTCTTCTTT. It specifies CASSLALQWNSHLFF. Based on the CDR3 plus reference TRBV7-6 and TRBJ1-1, the full variable domain is GAGVSQSPRYKVTKRGQDVALRCDPISGHVSLYWYRQALGQGPEFLTYFNYEAQQDKSGLPNDRFSAERPEGSISTLTIQRTEQRDSAMYRCASSLALQWNSHLFFGQGTRLTVV.

The chain recombines TRBV7-9 with TRBJ1-1; TRBD1 is a possible D gene (5 bases). Germline CDR1 and CDR2: SEHNR and FQNEAQ (reference sequence). The CDR3 has 15 amino acids. The V gene lost 7 bases and the J gene lost 14 bases, with 29 bases spanning the gap. The CDR3 bases are TGTGCCAGCATCTTCGATGGGCAAGGGGCCGATGAAGACTTCTTT. Translation gives CASIFDGQGADEDFF.

The chain employs TRBV20-1 and TRBJ2-1; 12 bases are shared with TRBD2. The germline CDR1 and CDR2 sequences are DFQATT and SNEGSKA (reference sequence). The CDR3 consists of 14 residues. After removal of 5 bases from V and 4 bases from J, the junction contained 3 bases not matched to a gene. The CDR3: CSARTSGAYNEQFF. In DNA, the CDR3 is TGCAGTGCTCGGACTAGCGGGGCTTACAATGAGCAGTTCTTC.

The CDR3 spells CASSPSGLSYEQYF. CDR3 sequence (DNA): TGTGCCAGCAGCCCGTCGGGCCTCTCCTACGAGCAGTACTTC. This chain connects TRBV7-2 to TRBJ2-7, with unresolved D. Trimming took 5 bases from V and 0 from J, leaving 11 bases between them. In germline, CDR1 is SGHTA, CDR2 FQGNSA. The CDR3 is 14 residues long.

On this clonotype itself: This is likely a read error, given that the CDR3 carries no conserved phenylalanine or tryptophan at its end. Because the CDR3's place on the DNA is in doubt, the DNA is left out and the CDR3 is given as listed by TCRdb. The V and J genes are TRBV7-3 and TRBJ2-4; the D call TRBD1 from the table was never checked on the DNA. The CDR3 spans 12 amino acids, including both terminal residues. In germline, CDR1 is SGHTA, CDR2 FQGTGA. The CDR3 here is CASGCAGNSGYT.

As for this clonotype: The DNA is omitted, as the CDR3 cannot be located on it reliably, and the CDR3 follows TCRdb's listing. J is TRBJ1-4 and V is TRBV7-9. CDR1 and CDR2 (germline): SEHNR, FQNEAQ (reference sequence). The CDR3 region is 14 residues in length, termini included. CDR3 amino acids: CASTETQETQYFGF.

As regards this clonotype: At one boundary the junction diverges from the germline segment, which might be a read error. The V call is TRBV11-2, the J call TRBJ2-2; no firm D call. Judging by the DNA end, TRBJ1-1 fits better; the J call may be wrong. This CDR3 spans 15 amino acids. CDR1 and CDR2 (germline): SGHAT, FQNNGV. CDR3 amino acids: CASSVDLRGNTEAFF. CDR3 coding DNA: TGTGCCAGCAGCGTAGATCTAAGAGGCAACACGGAGGCTTTCTTT.

This clonotype was seen only a few times. The rearrangement joins TRBV20-1 to TRBJ1-2, with D perhaps matching TRBD1 (5 bases). Germline assignment: CDR1 DFQATT and CDR2 SNEGSKA (reference sequence). CDR3 size: 12 residues. The V end lost 8 bases, the J end lost 0 bases, and 10 bases lay between the germline ends. The CDR3 DNA reads TGCAGTCCAAAGGACACTAACTATGGCTACACCTTC. Residues: CSPKDTNYGYTF.

The chain carries TRBV5-6 and TRBJ2-7, with 13 bases matching TRBD2. Germline CDR1 reads SGHDT; CDR2 reads YYEEEE. V shed 7 bases, J shed 1 base, and the junction held 14 bases outside the gene matches. CDR3 length: 18 amino acids. The DNA of the CDR3 is TGTGCCAGCGGACTAGCGGGGGACGGGACAGCCCTTTCCTACGAGCAGTACGTC. Translating it yields CASGLAGDGTALSYEQYV.